The source of this T cell receptor (beta chain) is a study of blood T cell repertoires in COVID-19. Trimming removed 7 bases at V and 5 bases at J, with 11 bases between. The CDR3 extends over 11 amino acids. CDR1 is SQVTM, CDR2 ANQGSEA, per germline. TCRdb's copy holds only in-frame clones and misses some; the assay was immunoSEQ multiplex PCR. The profile covers 170,000 or so clones, with just over 85% appearing a single time and more than 8.5% taken by the ten largest. Sequenced: PBMCs or T cells enriched from blood (not recorded which). This chain connects TRBV29-1 to TRBJ1-1; D is possibly TRBD1 (5 bases). This clonotype was obtained from a woman under 30 who had recovered from COVID-19. This CDR3 reads CSDGGMTEAFF. The CDR3 coding sequence is TGCAGCGATGGGGGGATGACTGAAGCTTTCTTT.